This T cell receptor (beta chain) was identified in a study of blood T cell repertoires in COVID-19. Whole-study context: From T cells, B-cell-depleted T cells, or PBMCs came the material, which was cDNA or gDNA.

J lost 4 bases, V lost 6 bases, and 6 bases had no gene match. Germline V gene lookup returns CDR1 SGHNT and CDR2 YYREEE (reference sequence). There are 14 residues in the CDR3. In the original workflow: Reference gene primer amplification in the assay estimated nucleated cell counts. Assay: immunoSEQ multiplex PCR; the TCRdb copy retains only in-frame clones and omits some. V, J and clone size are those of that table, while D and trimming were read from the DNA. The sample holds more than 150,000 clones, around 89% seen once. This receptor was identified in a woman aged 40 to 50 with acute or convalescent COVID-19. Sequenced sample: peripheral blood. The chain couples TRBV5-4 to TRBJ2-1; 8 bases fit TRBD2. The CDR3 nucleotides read TGTGCCAGCAACCGGGGGGGCCAATACAATGAGCAGTTCTTC. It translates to CASNRGGQYNEQFF.